The source of this T cell receptor (beta chain) is a study of beta chain features in type 1 diabetes. Findings and limits, study-wide: The VDJ junctions of type 1 diabetes patients carried fewer insertions and more deletions. Whether HLA type influences TCRB rearrangement remained unresolved here.

Sequenced material consisted of expressed TCRB transcripts (all of the isolated RNA was reverse transcribed). Data came from immunoSEQ multiplex PCR; TCRdb stores just in-frame clones and leaves some out. The sample contains under 900,000 clones, roughly a sixth of which appear only once. Trimming at V came to 5 bases and at J to 8 bases, leaving 9 bases not matched to a gene. The V gene's germline CDR1 is SGHNT and CDR2 YENEEA. This CDR3 is built from 15 residues. This clone was seen more than once but under ten times. The antigen is unknown. V is TRBV11-3 and J is TRBJ2-1; 10 positions agree with TRBD2. Sequencing was done on a sample of naive CD4+ T cells from blood. The receptor was derived from a woman younger than 30 in good health. CDR3 in DNA: TGTGCCAGCAGCCGTGGGCTAGCGGGAGAAGATGAGCAGTTCTTC. This sequence encodes CASSRGLAGEDEQFF.